These 3 T cell receptor beta chains share one sample of origin, sequenced in a study of T cell repertoires in cytomegalovirus infection. Each CDR3 protein gets one entry after TCRdb re-called the reads with MiXCR. The table has 680,000 or so distinct CDR3 sequences, roughly a third seen once. These TCRs are of unknown antigen specificity. The specimen was cultured PBMCs, collected from culture after CMV antigen stimulation. These receptors were collected from a human donor in good health (CMV status not recorded). Some clones in this sample may be carry-over from other donors' samples.

This clonotype has just a few counts. J is TRBJ1-1 and V is TRBV19; unclear D gene. CDR1 LNHDA and CDR2 SQIVND come from the germline V gene (reference sequence). Trimming took 3 bases from V and 1 from J, leaving 9 bases between them. This CDR3 is built from 14 residues. The CDR3 sequence: CASSMSVPNTEAFF. The DNA of the CDR3 is TGTGCCAGTAGTATGAGCGTCCCGAACACTGAAGCTTTCTTT.

This chain uses TRBV27 with TRBJ1-6; 9 bases align to TRBD1. The CDR3 is 16 residues long. Per the germline V gene, CDR1 is MNHEY and CDR2 is SMNVEV (reference sequence). Trimming removed 6 bases from V and 12 bases from J; junction bases left unmatched: 15. The CDR3 spells CASSSTGGQGGLPLHF. The CDR3, as DNA: TGTGCCAGCAGCTCCACAGGGGGACAGGGAGGTTTACCCCTCCACTTT.

The table lists this clonotype with a count of one. This rearrangement joins TRBV23-1 to TRBJ2-7; 9 nucleotides agree with TRBD1. TRBV23-1 is classed as an ORF, of uncertain function. This CDR3 spans 15 amino acids. The V and J ends lost 8 bases and 5 bases, in that order; junction bases with no gene match: 13. CDR3 protein: CASEGAGTGPNEQYF. CDR3 nucleotides: TGCGCCAGCGAAGGGGCCGGGACAGGGCCCAACGAGCAGTACTTC.